This TCR beta chain was captured in a study of T-cell memory formation after mild COVID-19. V was pared by 5 bases and J by 4 bases, with 13 bases between. Germline V gene lookup returns CDR1 SGHTA and CDR2 FQGNSA. The CDR3 length is 14 residues. TCRdb redid the calling of the 5' RACE reads with MiXCR, one entry per CDR3 protein. The repertoire consists of 100,000 to 150,000 distinct CDR3 sequences, with approximately 5.9% occurring once and the leading ten covering roughly 2%. This clonotype was recorded a few times. This clonotype was sampled from an adult woman who had mild COVID-19 (a few samples of this study predate the infection). Cell type and time point are not known. The rearrangement joins TRBV7-2 to TRBJ2-3; either TRBD1 or TRBD2 may supply D (5 bases each). Sequencing used PBMCs or a T cell subset sorted from them (not recorded which). The CDR3 nucleotides are TGTGCCAGCAGCCCCCACTCGGGGCCAGATACGCAGTATTTT. Protein product: CASSPHSGPDTQYF.